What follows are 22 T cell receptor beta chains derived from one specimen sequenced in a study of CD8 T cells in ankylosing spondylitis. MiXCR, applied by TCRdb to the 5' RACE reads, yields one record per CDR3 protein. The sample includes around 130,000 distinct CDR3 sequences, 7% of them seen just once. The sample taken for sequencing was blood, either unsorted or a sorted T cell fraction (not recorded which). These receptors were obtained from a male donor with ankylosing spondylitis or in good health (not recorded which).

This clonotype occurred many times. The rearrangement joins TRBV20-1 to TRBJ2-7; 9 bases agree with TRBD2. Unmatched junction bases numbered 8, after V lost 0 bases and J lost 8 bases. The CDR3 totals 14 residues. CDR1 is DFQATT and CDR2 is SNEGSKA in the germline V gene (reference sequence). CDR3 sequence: CSARDASRGGQQYF. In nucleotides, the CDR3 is TGCAGTGCTAGAGATGCTTCGCGGGGGGGGCAGCAGTACTTC.

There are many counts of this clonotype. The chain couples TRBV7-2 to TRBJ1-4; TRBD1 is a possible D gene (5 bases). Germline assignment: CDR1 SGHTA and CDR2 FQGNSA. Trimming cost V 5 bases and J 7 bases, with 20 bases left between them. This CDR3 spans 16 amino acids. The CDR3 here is CASSPGTYTGSEKLFF. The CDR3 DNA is TGTGCCAGCAGCCCCGGGACCTACACCGGTAGTGAAAAACTGTTTTTT. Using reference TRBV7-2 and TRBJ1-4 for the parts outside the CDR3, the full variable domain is GAGVSQSPSNKVTEKGKDVELRCDPISGHTALYWYRQSLGQGLEFLIYFQGNSAPDKSGLPSDRFSAERTGGSVSTLTIQRTQQEDSAVYLCASSPGTYTGSEKLFFGSGTQLSVL.

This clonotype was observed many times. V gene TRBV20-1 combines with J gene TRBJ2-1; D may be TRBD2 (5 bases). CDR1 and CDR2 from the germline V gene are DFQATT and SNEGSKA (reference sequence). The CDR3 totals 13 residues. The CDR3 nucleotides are TGCAGCCCGGTGGGGAGCTCCTACAATGAGCAGTTCTTC. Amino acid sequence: CSPVGSSYNEQFF.

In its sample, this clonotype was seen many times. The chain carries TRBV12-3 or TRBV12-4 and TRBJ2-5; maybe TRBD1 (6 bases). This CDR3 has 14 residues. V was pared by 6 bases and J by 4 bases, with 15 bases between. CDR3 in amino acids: CASSSSGTLETQYF. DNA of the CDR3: TGTGCCAGCAGCTCATCCGGGACATTAGAGACCCAGTACTTC.

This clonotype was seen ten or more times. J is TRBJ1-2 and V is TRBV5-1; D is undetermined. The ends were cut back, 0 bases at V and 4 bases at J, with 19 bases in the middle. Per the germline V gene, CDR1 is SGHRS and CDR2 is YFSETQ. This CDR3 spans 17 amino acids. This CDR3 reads CASSLALSPAAPYGYTF. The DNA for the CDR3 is TGCGCCAGCAGCTTGGCCTTATCCCCAGCAGCCCCCTATGGCTACACCTTC.

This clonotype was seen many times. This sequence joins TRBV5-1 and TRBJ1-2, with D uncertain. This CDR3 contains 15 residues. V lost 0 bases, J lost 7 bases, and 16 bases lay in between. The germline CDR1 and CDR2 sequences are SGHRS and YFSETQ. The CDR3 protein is CASSLGYSPDTGYTF. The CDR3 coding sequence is TGCGCCAGCAGCTTGGGGTACAGCCCGGATACTGGCTACACCTTC.

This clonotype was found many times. CDR3 bases: TGTGCCAGCAGCAAAGAACGGATGAACACTGAAGCTTTCTTT. It specifies CASSKERMNTEAFF. The V and J genes are TRBV21-1 and TRBJ1-1. TRBV21-1 is flagged as a pseudogene. CDR3 length: 14 amino acids.

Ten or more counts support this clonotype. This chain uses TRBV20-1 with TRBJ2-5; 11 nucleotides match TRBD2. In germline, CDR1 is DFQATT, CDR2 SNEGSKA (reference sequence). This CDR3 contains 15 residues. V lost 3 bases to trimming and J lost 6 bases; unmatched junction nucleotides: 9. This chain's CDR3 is CSASFSGGALQTQYF. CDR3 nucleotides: TGCAGTGCTAGTTTTAGCGGGGGGGCTCTCCAGACCCAGTACTTC.

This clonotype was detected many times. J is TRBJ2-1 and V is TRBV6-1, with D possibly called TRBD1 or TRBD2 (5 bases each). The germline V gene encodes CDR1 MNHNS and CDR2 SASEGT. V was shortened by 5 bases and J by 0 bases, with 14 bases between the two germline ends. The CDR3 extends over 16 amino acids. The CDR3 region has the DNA TGTGCCAGCAGTAGGGACCTCCTGAGCTCCTACAATGAGCAGTTCTTC. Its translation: CASSRDLLSSYNEQFF.

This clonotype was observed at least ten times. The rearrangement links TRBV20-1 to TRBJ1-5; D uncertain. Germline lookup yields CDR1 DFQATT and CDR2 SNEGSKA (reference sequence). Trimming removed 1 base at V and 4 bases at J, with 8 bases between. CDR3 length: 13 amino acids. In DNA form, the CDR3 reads TGCAGTGCTAGAGCGACCGGAAATCAGCCCCAGCATTTT. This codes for CSARATGNQPQHF.

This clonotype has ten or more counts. CDR3 region: CSAKSPGELFF. CDR3 nucleotides: TGCAGTGCTAAGAGCCCCGGGGAGCTGTTTTTT. The rearrangement uses TRBV20-1 and TRBJ2-2; D remains ambiguous. V was cut by 4 bases and J by 6 bases, with 6 bases left in between. CDR1 DFQATT and CDR2 SNEGSKA come from the germline V gene (reference sequence). CDR3 size: 11 residues.

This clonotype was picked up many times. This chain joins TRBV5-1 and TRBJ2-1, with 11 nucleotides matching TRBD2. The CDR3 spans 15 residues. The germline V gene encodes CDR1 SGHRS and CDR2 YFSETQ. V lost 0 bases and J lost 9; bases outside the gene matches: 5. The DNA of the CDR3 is TGCGCCAGCAGCTTGGGACTAGCGGGGAGGAGTGAGCAGTTCTTC. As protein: CASSLGLAGRSEQFF.

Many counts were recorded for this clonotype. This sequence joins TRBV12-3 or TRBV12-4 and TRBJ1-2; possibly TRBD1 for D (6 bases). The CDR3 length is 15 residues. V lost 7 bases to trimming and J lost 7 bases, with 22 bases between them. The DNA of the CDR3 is TGTGCCAGCATTCCCGGGGGGGCGAGGGATGGTGGCTACACCTTC. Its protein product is CASIPGGARDGGYTF.

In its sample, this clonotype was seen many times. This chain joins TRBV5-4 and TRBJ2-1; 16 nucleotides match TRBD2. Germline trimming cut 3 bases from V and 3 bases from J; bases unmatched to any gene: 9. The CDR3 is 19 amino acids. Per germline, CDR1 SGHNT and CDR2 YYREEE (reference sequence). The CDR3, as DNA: TGTGCCAGCAGCTCTGGGACTAGCGGGGGGGAGCAGTTCTACAATGAGCAGTTCTTC. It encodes CASSSGTSGGEQFYNEQFF.

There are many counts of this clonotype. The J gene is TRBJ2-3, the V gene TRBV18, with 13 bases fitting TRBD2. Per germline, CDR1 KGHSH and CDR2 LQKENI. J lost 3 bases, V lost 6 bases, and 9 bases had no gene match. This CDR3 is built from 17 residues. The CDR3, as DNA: TGTGCCAGCTCGAACGGACTAGCGGGAGCTAGTACAGATACGCAGTATTTT. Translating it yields CASSNGLAGASTDTQYF.

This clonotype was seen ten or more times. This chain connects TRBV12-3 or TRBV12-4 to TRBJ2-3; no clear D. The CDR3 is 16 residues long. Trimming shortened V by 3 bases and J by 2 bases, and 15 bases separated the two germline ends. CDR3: CASSFLLDWDTDTQYF. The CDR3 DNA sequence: TGTGCCAGCAGTTTTTTGTTAGATTGGGACACAGATACGCAGTATTTT.

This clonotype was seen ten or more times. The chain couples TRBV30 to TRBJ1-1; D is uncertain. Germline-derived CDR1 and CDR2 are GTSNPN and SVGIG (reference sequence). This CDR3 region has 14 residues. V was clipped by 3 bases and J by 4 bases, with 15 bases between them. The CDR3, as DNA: TGTGCCTGGAGGCTATGGGCGGGCTCCACTGAAGCTTTCTTT. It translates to CAWRLWAGSTEAFF. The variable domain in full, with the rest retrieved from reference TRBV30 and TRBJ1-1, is SQTIHQWPATLVQPVGSPLSLECTVEGTSNPNLYWYRQAAGRGLQLLFYSVGIGQISSEVPQNLSASRPQDRQFILSSKKLLLSDSGFYLCAWRLWAGSTEAFFGQGTRLTVV.

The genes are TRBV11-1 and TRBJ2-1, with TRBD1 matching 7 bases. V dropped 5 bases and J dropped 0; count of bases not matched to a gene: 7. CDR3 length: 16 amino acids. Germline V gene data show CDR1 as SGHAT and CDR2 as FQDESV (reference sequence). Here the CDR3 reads CASSTGQASSYNEQFF. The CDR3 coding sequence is TGTGCCAGCAGCACCGGACAGGCCAGCTCCTACAATGAGCAGTTCTTC.

In nucleotides, the CDR3 is TGTGCCAGCAGCGTAGAACCTGACAGGCGCGAGCAGTACTTC. It translates to CASSVEPDRREQYF. The gene calls are TRBV9 and TRBJ2-7; a possible D gene is TRBD1 (6 bases). The CDR3 runs 14 residues. Germline V CDR1 and CDR2: SGDLS, YYNGEE. V shed 0 bases and J shed 6 bases, with 13 bases lying between them.

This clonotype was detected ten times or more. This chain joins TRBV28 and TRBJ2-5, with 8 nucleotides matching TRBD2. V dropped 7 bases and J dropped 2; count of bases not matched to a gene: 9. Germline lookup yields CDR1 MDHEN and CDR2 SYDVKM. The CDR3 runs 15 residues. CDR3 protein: CASIGATSGQETQYF. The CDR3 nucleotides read TGTGCCAGCATAGGGGCCACTAGCGGTCAAGAGACCCAGTACTTC.

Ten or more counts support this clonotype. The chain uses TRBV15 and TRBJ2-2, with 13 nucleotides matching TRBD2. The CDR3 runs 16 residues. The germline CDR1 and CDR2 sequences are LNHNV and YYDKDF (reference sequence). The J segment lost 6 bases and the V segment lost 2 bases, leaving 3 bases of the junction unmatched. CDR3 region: CATSRSGTSGAGELFF. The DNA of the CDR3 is TGTGCCACCAGCAGATCCGGGACTAGCGGGGCCGGGGAGCTGTTTTTT.

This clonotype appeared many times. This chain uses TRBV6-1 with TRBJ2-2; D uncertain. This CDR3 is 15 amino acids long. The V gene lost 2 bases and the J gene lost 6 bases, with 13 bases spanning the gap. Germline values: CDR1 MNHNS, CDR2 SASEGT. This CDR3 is CASSEYSVVAGELFF. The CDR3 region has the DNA TGTGCCAGCAGTGAATATTCGGTAGTCGCCGGGGAGCTGTTTTTT.